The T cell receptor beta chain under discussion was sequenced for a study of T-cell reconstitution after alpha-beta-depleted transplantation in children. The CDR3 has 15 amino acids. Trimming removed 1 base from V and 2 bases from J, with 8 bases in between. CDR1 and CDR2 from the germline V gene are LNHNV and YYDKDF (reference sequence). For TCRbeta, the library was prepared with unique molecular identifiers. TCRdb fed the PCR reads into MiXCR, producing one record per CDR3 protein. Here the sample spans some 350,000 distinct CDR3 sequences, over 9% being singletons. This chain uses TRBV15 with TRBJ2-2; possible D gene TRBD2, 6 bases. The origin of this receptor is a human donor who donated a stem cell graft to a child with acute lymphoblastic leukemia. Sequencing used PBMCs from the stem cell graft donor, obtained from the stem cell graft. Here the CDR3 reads CATSRGGLNTGELFF. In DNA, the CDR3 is TGTGCCACCAGCAGAGGGGGACTTAACACCGGGGAGCTGTTTTTT.